Below, 23 T cell receptor beta chains from the same sample are listed, as sequenced in a study of blood T cells in healthy people across ages. For the second PCR, which ran for about 6 to 11 cycles, a sample-barcoded 5' primer and a J-beta primer mix were used. TCRdb passed the 5' RACE reads through MiXCR, listing each CDR3 protein once. Here the sample spans fewer than 900,000 distinct CDR3 sequences, about 34% being singletons. Material for sequencing was blood. These receptors came from a man aged 18-30 years in good health.

This clonotype was counted at least ten times. The rearrangement uses TRBV6-6 and TRBJ2-4; the D is unclear. There are 12 residues in the CDR3. V lost 6 bases and J lost 5, with 8 bases in between. Germline CDR1 MNHNY, CDR2 SVGAGI (reference sequence). The CDR3 DNA reads as TGTGCCAGCAGCCAGGATGAAAACATTCAGTACTTC. The encoded protein is CASSQDENIQYF.

Only a few counts were recorded for this clonotype. The CDR3 protein is CASYRVQPQHF. The CDR3 region has the DNA TGTGCCTCCTACCGGGTTCAGCCCCAGCATTTT. The V call is TRBV24-1, the J call TRBJ1-5; D call uncertain. The V and J ends lost 12 bases and 6 bases respectively, with 11 bases between them. The CDR3 contains 11 residues. Germline V gene lookup returns CDR1 KGHDR and CDR2 SFDVKD.

The chain combines TRBV3-1 with TRBJ2-5; D not certain. Trimming took off 1 base at V and 5 bases at J, with 11 bases between the two ends. The CDR3 consists of 14 residues. Germline V gene lookup returns CDR1 LGHDT and CDR2 YNNKEL (reference sequence). In DNA, the CDR3 is TGTGCCAGCAGCCAAGCTCTGGGGATGGAGACCCAGTACTTC. It is translated as CASSQALGMETQYF.

The chain links TRBV29-1 to TRBJ1-1; tentatively, D is TRBD1 (5 bases). V gave up 5 bases and J gave up 0 bases, with 10 bases separating them. The germline CDR1 and CDR2 sequences are SQVTM and ANQGSEA. This CDR3 region has 13 residues. This chain's CDR3 is CSVMGRLNTEAFF. The DNA for the CDR3 is TGCAGCGTTATGGGACGGCTGAACACTGAAGCTTTCTTT.

V is TRBV5-6 and J is TRBJ1-2, with 10 bases fitting TRBD1. The CDR3 consists of 16 residues. The germline V gene encodes CDR1 SGHDT and CDR2 YYEEEE. V was clipped by 4 bases and J by 4 bases; unmatched bases: 10. The CDR3 reads CASSDQTGGLVYGYTF. As DNA, the CDR3 is TGTGCCAGCAGCGATCAGACAGGGGGCTTGGTCTATGGCTACACCTTC.

The chain combines TRBV4-3 with TRBJ2-1; 9 positions match TRBD2. Germline CDR1 reads LGHNA; CDR2 reads YSLEER. After removal of 4 bases from V and 7 bases from J, the junction contained 8 bases not matched to a gene. The CDR3 length is 15 residues. The CDR3 loop reads CASSRVAGARNEQFF. The CDR3 nucleotides are TGCGCCAGCAGCCGAGTAGCGGGGGCCAGGAATGAGCAGTTCTTC.

Note on this clonotype: One junction end does not reproduce the germline sequence, and a read error may be involved. The rearrangement links TRBV29-1 to TRBJ2-3, with TRBD1 identical over 11 bases. CDR1 is SQVTM and CDR2 is ANQGSEA in the germline V gene. This CDR3 is 14 amino acids long. As DNA, the CDR3 is TGCAGCGTTGAAGGGACAGGGGGCACAGATGCGCAGTATTTT. Translated: CSVEGTGGTDAQYF.

J is TRBJ2-7 and V is TRBV5-5, with TRBD1 as a possible D gene (5 bases). Germline V gene lookup returns CDR1 SGHKS and CDR2 YYEKEE (reference sequence). The germline V and J ends were trimmed by 4 bases and 3 bases, with 14 bases remaining between them. The CDR3 consists of 14 residues. The CDR3 loop is CASSVSRGSYEQYF. In nucleotides, the CDR3 is TGTGCCAGCAGCGTGAGTAGGGGTAGCTACGAGCAGTACTTC.

This clonotype was seen a few times. This chain links TRBV15 with TRBJ1-1; D unclear. Germline values: CDR1 LNHNV, CDR2 YYDKDF (reference sequence). CDR3 length: 13 amino acids. Trimming removed 3 bases at V and 1 base at J, with 6 bases between. The CDR3 protein is CATSRQENTEAFF. In DNA, the CDR3 is TGTGCCACCAGCAGGCAGGAGAACACTGAAGCTTTCTTT.

V gene TRBV19 combines with J gene TRBJ1-1, with 7 bases identical to TRBD1. This CDR3 comprises 13 residues. CDR1 and CDR2 from the germline V gene are LNHDA and SQIVND (reference sequence). The V and J ends lost 3 bases and 4 bases, in that order; junction bases with no gene match: 2. CDR3 sequence (DNA): TGTGCCAGTAGTATCCAGGGGGTCACTGAAGCTTTCTTT. Its translation is CASSIQGVTEAFF. Full variable domain (remainder filled in from reference TRBV19 and TRBJ1-1): DGGITQSPKYLFRKEGQNVTLSCEQNLNHDAMYWYRQDPGQGLRLIYYSQIVNDFQKGDIAEGYSVSREKKESFPLTVTSAQKNPTAFYLCASSIQGVTEAFFGQGTRLTVV.

This clonotype was observed a few times. V is TRBV20-1 and J is TRBJ2-5, with TRBD2 as a possible D gene (6 bases). The CDR3 contains 14 residues. Between the trimmed V and J ends, which lost 2 bases and 2 bases, there was a span of 12 bases. Germline loops: CDR1 DFQATT, CDR2 SNEGSKA (reference sequence). Here the CDR3 DNA reads TGCAGTGCTAGATTTGGGGCGGGGCAAGAGACCCAGTACTTC. Amino acids: CSARFGAGQETQYF.

This clonotype has more than one count but fewer than ten. The chain links TRBV3-1 to TRBJ2-1; 8 nucleotides agree with TRBD2. The CDR3 extends over 16 amino acids. The ends lost 4 bases at V and 4 bases at J; junction bases unmatched: 9. Germline lookup yields CDR1 LGHDT and CDR2 YNNKEL (reference sequence). The DNA of the CDR3 is TGTGCCAGCAGCCGGCTGACCGGGACTAGGTACAATGAGCAGTTCTTC. This codes for CASSRLTGTRYNEQFF.

The gene calls are TRBV7-8 and TRBJ2-2, with D unresolved. V lost 1 base and J lost 4, with 13 bases in between. The CDR3 spans 16 residues. Germline V CDR1 and CDR2: SGHVS, FQNEAQ. The CDR3 here is CASSLEGLTFTGELFF. The CDR3 nucleotides read TGTGCCAGCAGCTTAGAAGGGCTTACCTTCACCGGGGAGCTGTTTTTT.

This clonotype appeared many times. The V call is TRBV4-2, the J call TRBJ2-7; TRBD2 aligns across 15 bases. The germline CDR1 and CDR2 sequences are LGHNA and YNFKEQ. V was pared by 3 bases and J by 5 bases, with 8 bases of the junction left unmatched. The CDR3 length is 17 residues. CDR3 nucleotide sequence: TGTGCCAGCAGCCAGCGGACTAGCGGGGGGGCCTTCGACGAGCAGTACTTC. This gives the protein CASSQRTSGGAFDEQYF.

The chain employs TRBV7-2 and TRBJ1-5; D not resolved. Trimming pared 4 bases from V and 1 base from J, leaving 11 bases between. Per the germline V gene, CDR1 is SGHTA and CDR2 is FQGNSA. The CDR3 is 15 amino acids. The CDR3 sequence is CASSYRTGSNQPQHF. Written as DNA, the CDR3 is TGTGCCAGCAGCTATCGGACGGGGAGCAATCAGCCCCAGCATTTT.

This rearrangement joins TRBV27 to TRBJ2-1; a weak D match, TRBD2 (6 bases). V was cut by 6 bases and J by 5 bases, with 17 bases left in between. Germline V gene sequence: CDR1 MNHEY, CDR2 SMNVEV (reference sequence). This CDR3 region has 15 residues. The CDR3 bases are TGTGCCAGCAGCCGCCGCGGGACTGGTCACAATGAGCAGTTCTTC. Residues: CASSRRGTGHNEQFF.

Ten or more counts support this clonotype. This rearrangement joins TRBV24-1 to TRBJ2-1; D is perhaps TRBD1 (6 bases). The V end lost 4 bases, the J end lost 4 bases, and 10 bases lay between the germline ends. Germline CDR1 is KGHDR and CDR2 is SFDVKD. The CDR3 length is 14 residues. The CDR3 reads CATSDPGEYNEQFF. In DNA form, the CDR3 reads TGTGCCACCAGTGACCCAGGGGAATACAATGAGCAGTTCTTC.

As regards this clonotype: At one end, the junction sequence differs from germline, possibly due to a read error. The chain uses TRBV29-1 and TRBJ2-5, with TRBD2 as a possible D gene (6 bases). This CDR3 spans 15 amino acids. Germline loops: CDR1 SQVTM, CDR2 ANQGSEA. CDR3 DNA: TGCAGCGTTGAAGATTGGGCGGGGATCCAAGAGACCCGGTACTTC. It encodes CSVEDWAGIQETRYF.

This clonotype has a handful of counts. V usage is TRBV6-5 and J usage is TRBJ2-3, with TRBD1 as a possible D gene (5 bases). In germline, CDR1 is MNHEY, CDR2 SVGAGI. The V gene lost 6 bases and the J gene lost 4 bases, with 8 bases spanning the gap. The CDR3 consists of 12 residues. CDR3 nucleotide sequence: TGTGCCAGCAGAGAGACAGCAGATACGCAGTATTTT. Translated, it gives CASRETADTQYF.

CDR3 DNA sequence: TGTGCCAGCAGCTCGGACAGGGCGGAAAAACTGTTTTTT. Protein: CASSSDRAEKLFF. The gene calls are TRBV5-6 and TRBJ1-4, with TRBD1 identical over 8 bases. CDR1 is SGHDT and CDR2 is YYEEEE in the germline V gene. With V trimmed by 3 bases and J by 8 bases, 3 bases remained unmatched. CDR3 length equals 13 residues.

This chain links TRBV6-5 with TRBJ1-4, with D possibly TRBD1 on 5 matching bases. Germline V CDR1 and CDR2: MNHEY, SVGAGI. V was shortened by 7 bases and J by 0 bases, with 12 bases between the two germline ends. This CDR3 has 15 residues. In nucleotides, the CDR3 is TGTGCCAGCACCACAGGTTTCCCAACTAATGAAAAACTGTTTTTT. It translates to CASTTGFPTNEKLFF.

Many counts were recorded for this clonotype. The germline gene is not matched at one end of the junction; a read error may be the cause. V is TRBV12-3 or TRBV12-4 and J is TRBJ2-1; perhaps D is TRBD1 or TRBD2 (6 bases each). CDR3 length equals 15 residues. CDR3 DNA sequence: TGTGCCAGCAGCTTAGAGGGGGGCCTTGGCAATGAGCAGTTCTTC. Protein product: CASSLEGGLGNEQFF.

Comment on this clonotype: At one boundary the junction diverges from the germline segment, which might be a read error. The genes are TRBV7-2 and TRBJ2-3, with D uncertain. Looked up from germline, CDR1 is SGHTA and CDR2 is FQGNSA. The CDR3 extends over 14 amino acids. CDR3 DNA: TGTGCCAGCAGCCCCCGCCGAATCACAGACACGCAGTATTTT. It specifies CASSPRRITDTQYF.